The sequence of this TCR beta chain was determined in a study of blood T cell repertoires in COVID-19. This clone was picked up a small number of times. Assay: immunoSEQ multiplex PCR; the TCRdb copy retains only in-frame clones and omits some. Of roughly 130,000 clones listed, 84% are singletons. This CDR3 contains 13 residues. Germline-derived CDR1 and CDR2 are SGHRS and YFSETQ. Trimming took off 1 base at V and 6 bases at J, with 11 bases between the two ends. This chain joins TRBV5-1 and TRBJ2-7; tentative D call: TRBD1 (5 bases). Material: peripheral blood. This TCR derives from a man aged 25-45 years with COVID-19, enrolled during active disease. CDR3 nucleotides: TGCGCCAGCAGCTTGTTTCTGGGGCTCGAGCAGTACTTC. Encoded protein: CASSLFLGLEQYF.